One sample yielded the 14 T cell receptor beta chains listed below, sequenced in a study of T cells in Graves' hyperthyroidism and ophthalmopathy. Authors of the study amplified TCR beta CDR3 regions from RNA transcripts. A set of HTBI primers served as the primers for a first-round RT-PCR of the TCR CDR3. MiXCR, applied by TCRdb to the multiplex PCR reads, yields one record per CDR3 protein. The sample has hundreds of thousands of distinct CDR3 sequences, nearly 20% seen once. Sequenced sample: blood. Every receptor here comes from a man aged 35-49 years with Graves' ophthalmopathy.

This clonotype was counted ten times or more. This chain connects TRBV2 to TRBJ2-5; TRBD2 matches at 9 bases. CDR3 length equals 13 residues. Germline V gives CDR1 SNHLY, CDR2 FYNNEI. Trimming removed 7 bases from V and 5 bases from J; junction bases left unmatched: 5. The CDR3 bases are TGTGCCAGCAAGGGACTAGCCAGGGAGACCCAGTACTTC. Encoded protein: CASKGLARETQYF. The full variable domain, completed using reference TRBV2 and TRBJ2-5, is EPEVTQTPSHQVTQMGQEVILRCVPISNHLYFYWYRQILGQKVEFLVSFYNNEISEKSEIFDDQFSVERPDGSNFTLKIRSTKLEDSAMYFCASKGLARETQYFGPGTRLLVL.

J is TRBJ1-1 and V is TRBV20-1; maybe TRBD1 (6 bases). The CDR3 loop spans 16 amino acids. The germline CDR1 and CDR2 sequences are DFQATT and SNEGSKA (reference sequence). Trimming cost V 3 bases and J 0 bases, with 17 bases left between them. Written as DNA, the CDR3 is TGCAGTGCTAGGCGACAGGCGGAACTCATGAACACTGAAGCTTTCTTT. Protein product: CSARRQAELMNTEAFF.

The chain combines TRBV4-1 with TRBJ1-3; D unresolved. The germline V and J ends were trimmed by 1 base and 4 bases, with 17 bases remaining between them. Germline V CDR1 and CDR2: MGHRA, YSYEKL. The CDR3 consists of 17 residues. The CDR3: CASSQVAAGLPGNTIYF. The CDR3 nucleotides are TGCGCCAGCAGCCAAGTTGCGGCCGGACTCCCAGGAAACACCATATATTTT.

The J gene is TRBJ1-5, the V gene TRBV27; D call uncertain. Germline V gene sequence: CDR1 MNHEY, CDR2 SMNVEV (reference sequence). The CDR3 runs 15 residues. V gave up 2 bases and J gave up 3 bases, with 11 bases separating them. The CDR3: CASSLQNGANQPQHF. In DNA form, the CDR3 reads TGTGCCAGCAGTTTACAAAATGGAGCCAATCAGCCCCAGCATTTT.

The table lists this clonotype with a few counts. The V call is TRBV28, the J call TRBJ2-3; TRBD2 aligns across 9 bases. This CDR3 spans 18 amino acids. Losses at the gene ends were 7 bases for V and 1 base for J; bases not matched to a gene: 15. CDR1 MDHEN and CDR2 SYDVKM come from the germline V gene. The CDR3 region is CASTSPGRGGGGTDTQYF. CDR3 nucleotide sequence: TGTGCCAGCACCTCACCCGGAAGGGGCGGGGGGGGCACAGATACGCAGTATTTT.

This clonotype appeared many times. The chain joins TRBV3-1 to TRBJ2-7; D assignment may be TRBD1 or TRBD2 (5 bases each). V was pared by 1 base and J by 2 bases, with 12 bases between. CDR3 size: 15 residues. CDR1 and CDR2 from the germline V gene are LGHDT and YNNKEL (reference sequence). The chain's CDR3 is CASSQAFGDPYEQYF. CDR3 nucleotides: TGTGCCAGCAGCCAAGCCTTTGGGGACCCCTACGAGCAGTACTTC.

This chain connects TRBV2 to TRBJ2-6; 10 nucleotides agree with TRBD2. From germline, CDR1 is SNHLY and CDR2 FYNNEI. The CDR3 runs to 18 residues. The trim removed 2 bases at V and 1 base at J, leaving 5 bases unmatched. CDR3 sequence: CASSERSGRGSGANVLTF. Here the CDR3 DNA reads TGTGCCAGCAGTGAAAGAAGCGGGAGGGGTTCTGGGGCCAACGTCCTGACTTTC. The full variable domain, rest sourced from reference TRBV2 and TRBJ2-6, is EPEVTQTPSHQVTQMGQEVILRCVPISNHLYFYWYRQILGQKVEFLVSFYNNEISEKSEIFDDQFSVERPDGSNFTLKIRSTKLEDSAMYFCASSERSGRGSGANVLTFGAGSRLTVL.

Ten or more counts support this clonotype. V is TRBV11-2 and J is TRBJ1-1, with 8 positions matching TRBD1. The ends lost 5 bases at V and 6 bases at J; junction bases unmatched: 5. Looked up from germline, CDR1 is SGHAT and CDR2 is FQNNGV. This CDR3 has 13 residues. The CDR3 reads CASSLGTGAEAFF. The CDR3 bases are TGTGCCAGCAGCCTCGGGACAGGAGCTGAAGCTTTCTTT.

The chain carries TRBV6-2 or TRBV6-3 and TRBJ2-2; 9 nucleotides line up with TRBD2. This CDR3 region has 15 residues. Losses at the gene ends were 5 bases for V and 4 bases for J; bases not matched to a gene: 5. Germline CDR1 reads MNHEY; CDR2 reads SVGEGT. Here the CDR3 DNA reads TGTGCCAGCAGTAGCGGGGGGTCGGGCACCGGGGAGCTGTTTTTT. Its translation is CASSSGGSGTGELFF.

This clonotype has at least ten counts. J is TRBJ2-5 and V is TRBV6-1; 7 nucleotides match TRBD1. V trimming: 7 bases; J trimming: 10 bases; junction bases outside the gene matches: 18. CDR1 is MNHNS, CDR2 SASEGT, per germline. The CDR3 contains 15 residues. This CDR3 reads CASKNGQVQKGNQYF. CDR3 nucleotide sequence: TGTGCCAGCAAGAATGGACAGGTCCAAAAGGGAAACCAGTACTTC.

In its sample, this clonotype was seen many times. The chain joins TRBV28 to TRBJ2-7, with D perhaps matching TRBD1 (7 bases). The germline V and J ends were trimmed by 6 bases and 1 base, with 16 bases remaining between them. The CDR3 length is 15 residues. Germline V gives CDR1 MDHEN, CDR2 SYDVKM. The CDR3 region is CASRRDSGPSYEQYF. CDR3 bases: TGTGCCAGCAGACGGGACAGCGGGCCTTCCTACGAGCAGTACTTC.

The CDR3 nucleotides read TGCGCCAGCAGCCAAGAAAGGGGGGCGGCTTTCTTT. Amino acid sequence: CASSQERGAAFF. This chain joins TRBV4-1 and TRBJ1-1, with D possibly matching TRBD1 (6 bases). The V gene's germline CDR1 is MGHRA and CDR2 YSYEKL. Trimming removed 0 bases from V and 11 bases from J, with 10 bases in between. This CDR3 contains 12 residues.

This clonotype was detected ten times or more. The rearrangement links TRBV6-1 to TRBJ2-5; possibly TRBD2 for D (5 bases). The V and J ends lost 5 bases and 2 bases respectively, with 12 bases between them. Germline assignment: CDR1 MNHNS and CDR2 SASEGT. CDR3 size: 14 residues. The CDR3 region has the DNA TGTGCCAGCAGTTTCGACTATGTACAAGAGACCCAGTACTTC. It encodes CASSFDYVQETQYF.

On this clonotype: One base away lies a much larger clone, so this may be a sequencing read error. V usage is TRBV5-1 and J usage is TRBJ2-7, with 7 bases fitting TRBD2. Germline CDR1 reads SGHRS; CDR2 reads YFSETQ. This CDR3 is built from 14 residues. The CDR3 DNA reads TGCGCCAGCAGCTTCGGTAGCGGGCCCTACGGGCAGTACTTC. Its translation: CASSFGSGPYGQYF. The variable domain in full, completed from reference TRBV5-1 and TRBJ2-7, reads KAGVTQTPRYLIKTRGQQVTLSCSPISGHRSVSWYQQTPGQGLQFLFEYFSETQRNKGNFPGRFSGRQFSNSRSEMNVSTLELGDSALYLCASSFGSGPYGQYFGPGTRLTVT.